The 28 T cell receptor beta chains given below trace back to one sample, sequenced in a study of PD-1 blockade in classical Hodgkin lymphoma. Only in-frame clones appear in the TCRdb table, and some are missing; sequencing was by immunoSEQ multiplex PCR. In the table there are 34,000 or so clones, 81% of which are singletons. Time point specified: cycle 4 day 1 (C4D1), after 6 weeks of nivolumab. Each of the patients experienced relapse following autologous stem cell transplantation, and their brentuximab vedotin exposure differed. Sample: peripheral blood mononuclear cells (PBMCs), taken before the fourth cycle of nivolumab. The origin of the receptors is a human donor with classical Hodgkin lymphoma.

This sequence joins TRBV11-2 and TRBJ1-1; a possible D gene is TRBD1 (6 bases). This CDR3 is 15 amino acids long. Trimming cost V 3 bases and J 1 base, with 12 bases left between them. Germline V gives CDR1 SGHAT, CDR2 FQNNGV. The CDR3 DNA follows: TGTGCCAGCAGCTTCGGCACAGGGAGGAACACTGAAGCTTTCTTT. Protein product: CASSFGTGRNTEAFF.

CDR3 coding DNA: TGTGCCAGCAGCCAAGGAATAGGGGCCAATCAGCCCCAGCATTTT. This encodes CASSQGIGANQPQHF. The rearrangement joins TRBV4-2 to TRBJ1-5; possible D gene TRBD1, 5 bases. The CDR3 contains 15 residues. V lost 1 base and J lost 3, with 10 bases in between. Germline CDR1 LGHNA, CDR2 YNFKEQ.

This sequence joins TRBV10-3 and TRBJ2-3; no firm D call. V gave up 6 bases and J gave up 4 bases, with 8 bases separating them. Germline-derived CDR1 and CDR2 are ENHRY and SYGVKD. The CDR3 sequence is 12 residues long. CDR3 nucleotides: TGTGCCATCAGCGATAGGGCAGATACGCAGTATTTT. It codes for CAISDRADTQYF.

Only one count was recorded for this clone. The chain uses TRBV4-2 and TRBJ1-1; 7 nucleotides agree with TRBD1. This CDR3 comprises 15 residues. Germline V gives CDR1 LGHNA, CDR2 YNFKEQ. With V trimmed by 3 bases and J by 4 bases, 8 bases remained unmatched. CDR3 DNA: TGTGCCAGCAGCCAGGCTACAGGGGATTCCACTGAAGCTTTCTTT. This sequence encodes CASSQATGDSTEAFF.

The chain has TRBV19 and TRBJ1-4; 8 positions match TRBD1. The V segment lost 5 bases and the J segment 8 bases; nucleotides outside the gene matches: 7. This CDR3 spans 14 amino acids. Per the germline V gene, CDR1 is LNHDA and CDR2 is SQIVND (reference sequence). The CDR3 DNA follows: TGTGCCAGTAGTGACAGGGGAAGAGAAGAAAAACTGTTTTTT. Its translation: CASSDRGREEKLFF. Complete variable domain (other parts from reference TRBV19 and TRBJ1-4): DGGITQSPKYLFRKEGQNVTLSCEQNLNHDAMYWYRQDPGQGLRLIYYSQIVNDFQKGDIAEGYSVSREKKESFPLTVTSAQKNPTAFYLCASSDRGREEKLFFGSGTQLSVL.

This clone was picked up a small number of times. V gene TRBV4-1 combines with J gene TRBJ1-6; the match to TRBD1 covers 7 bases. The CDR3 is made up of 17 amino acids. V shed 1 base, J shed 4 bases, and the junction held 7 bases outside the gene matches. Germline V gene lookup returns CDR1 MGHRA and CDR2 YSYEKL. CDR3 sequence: CASSQGQGVLYNSPLHF. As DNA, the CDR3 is TGCGCCAGCAGCCAAGGCCAGGGGGTCTTATATAATTCACCCCTCCACTTT.

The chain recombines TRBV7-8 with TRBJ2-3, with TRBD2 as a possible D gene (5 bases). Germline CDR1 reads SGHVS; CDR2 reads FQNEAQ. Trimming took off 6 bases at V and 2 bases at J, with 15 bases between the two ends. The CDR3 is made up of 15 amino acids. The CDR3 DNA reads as TGTGCCAGCAGTCCTCGTGGAGGCTACACAGATACGCAGTATTTT. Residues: CASSPRGGYTDTQYF.

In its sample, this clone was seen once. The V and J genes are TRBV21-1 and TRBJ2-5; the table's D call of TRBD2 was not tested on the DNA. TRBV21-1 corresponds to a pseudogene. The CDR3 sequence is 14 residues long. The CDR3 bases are TGTGCCAGCAGCAAAGCGGAGCTCCAAGAGACCCAGTACTTC. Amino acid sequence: CASSKAELQETQYF.

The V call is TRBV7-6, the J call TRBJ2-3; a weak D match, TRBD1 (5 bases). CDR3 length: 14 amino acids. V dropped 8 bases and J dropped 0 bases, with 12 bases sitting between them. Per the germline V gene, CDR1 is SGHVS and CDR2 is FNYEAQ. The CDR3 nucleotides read TGTGCCAGCTCTCTAGGGGCAAGCACAGATACGCAGTATTTT. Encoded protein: CASSLGASTDTQYF.

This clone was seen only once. Here the CDR3 reads CASSFQGVTEAFF. DNA for the CDR3: TGCGCCAGCAGCTTTCAGGGGGTCACTGAAGCTTTCTTT. This chain joins TRBV5-1 and TRBJ1-1; 7 bases fit TRBD1. V dropped 2 bases and J dropped 4; count of bases not matched to a gene: 2. The CDR3 has 13 amino acids. Germline V gene lookup returns CDR1 SGHRS and CDR2 YFSETQ.

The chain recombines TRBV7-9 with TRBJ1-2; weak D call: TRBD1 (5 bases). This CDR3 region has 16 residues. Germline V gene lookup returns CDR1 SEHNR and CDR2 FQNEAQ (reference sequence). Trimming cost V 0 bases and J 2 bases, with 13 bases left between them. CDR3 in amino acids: CASSLAVRGRNYGYTF. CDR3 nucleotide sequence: TGTGCCAGCAGCTTAGCCGTACGGGGGAGGAACTATGGCTACACCTTC.

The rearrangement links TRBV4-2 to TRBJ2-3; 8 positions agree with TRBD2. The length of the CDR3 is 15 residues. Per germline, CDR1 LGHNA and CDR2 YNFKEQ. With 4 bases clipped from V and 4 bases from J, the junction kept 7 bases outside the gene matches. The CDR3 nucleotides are TGTGCCAGCAGCCGACAAGCGGGAGATGCAGATACGCAGTATTTT. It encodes CASSRQAGDADTQYF.

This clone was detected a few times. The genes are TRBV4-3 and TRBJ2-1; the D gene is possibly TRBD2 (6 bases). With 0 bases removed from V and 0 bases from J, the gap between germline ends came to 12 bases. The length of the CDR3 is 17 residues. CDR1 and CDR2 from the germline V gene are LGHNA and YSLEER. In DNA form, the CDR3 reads TGCGCCAGCAGCCAAGATATCATCGGGGGCTCCTACAATGAGCAGTTCTTC. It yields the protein CASSQDIIGGSYNEQFF.

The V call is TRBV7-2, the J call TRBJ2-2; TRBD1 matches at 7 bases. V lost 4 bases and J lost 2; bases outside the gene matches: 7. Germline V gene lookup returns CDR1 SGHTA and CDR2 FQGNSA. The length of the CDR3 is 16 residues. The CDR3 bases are TGTGCCAGCAGCTCCCGGACAGGAGAAAACACCGGGGAGCTGTTTTTT. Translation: CASSSRTGENTGELFF.

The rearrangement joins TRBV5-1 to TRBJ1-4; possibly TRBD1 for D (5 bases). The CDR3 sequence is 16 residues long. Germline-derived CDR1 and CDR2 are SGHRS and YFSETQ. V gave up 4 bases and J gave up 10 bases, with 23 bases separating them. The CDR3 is CASSRAFGRDGRKLFF. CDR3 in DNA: TGCGCCAGCAGCCGGGCCTTTGGGAGGGACGGACGAAAACTGTTTTTT.

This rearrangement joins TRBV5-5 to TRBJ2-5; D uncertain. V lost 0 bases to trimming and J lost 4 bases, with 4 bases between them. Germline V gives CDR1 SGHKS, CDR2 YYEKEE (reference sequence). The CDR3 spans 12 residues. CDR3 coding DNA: TGTGCCAGCAGCTTGGGACTAGAGACCCAGTACTTC. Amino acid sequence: CASSLGLETQYF.

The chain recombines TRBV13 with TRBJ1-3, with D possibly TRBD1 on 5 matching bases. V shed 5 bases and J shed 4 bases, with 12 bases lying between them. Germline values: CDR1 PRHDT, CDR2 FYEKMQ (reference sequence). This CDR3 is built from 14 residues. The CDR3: CASSDRTRGNTIYF. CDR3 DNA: TGTGCCAGCAGCGACCGGACACGGGGAAACACCATATATTTT.

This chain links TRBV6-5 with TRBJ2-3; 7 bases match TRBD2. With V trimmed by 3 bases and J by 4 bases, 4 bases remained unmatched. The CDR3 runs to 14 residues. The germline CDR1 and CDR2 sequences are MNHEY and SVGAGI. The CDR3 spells CASSYLAGADTQYF. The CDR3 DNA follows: TGTGCCAGCAGTTATCTGGCGGGAGCAGATACGCAGTATTTT.

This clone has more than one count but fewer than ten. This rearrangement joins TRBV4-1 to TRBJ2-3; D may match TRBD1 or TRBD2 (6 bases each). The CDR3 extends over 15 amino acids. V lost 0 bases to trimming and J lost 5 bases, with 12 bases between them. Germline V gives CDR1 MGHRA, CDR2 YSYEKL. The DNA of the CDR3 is TGCGCCAGCAGCCAAGAAGGGGGGCAGGGAGATACGCAGTATTTT. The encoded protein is CASSQEGGQGDTQYF.

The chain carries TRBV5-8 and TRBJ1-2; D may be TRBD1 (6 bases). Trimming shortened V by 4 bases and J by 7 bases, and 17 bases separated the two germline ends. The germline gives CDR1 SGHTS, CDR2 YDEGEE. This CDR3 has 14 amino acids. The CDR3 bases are TGTGCCAGCAGCCTGGGGGCCGGACGGGGTGGCTACACCTTC. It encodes CASSLGAGRGGYTF.

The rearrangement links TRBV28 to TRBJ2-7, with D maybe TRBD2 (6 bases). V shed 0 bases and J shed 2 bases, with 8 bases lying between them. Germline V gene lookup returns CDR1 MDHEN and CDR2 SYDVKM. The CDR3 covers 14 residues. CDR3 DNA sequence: TGTGCCAGCAGTTTATGGGGGGGAGCCTACGAGCAGTACGTC. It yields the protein CASSLWGGAYEQYV.

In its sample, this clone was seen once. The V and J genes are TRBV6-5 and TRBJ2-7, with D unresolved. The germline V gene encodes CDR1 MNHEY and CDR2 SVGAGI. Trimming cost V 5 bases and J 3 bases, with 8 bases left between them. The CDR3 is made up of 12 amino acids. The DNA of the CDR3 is TGTGCCAGCAGTACTCTTGGCTACGAGCAGTACTTC. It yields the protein CASSTLGYEQYF.

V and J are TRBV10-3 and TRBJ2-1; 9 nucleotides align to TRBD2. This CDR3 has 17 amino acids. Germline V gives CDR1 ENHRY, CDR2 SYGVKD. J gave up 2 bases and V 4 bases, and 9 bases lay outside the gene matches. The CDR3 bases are TGTGCCATCAGTGGAGGGTCTAGCGGGATCACCTACAATGAGCAGTTCTTC. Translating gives CAISGGSSGITYNEQFF.

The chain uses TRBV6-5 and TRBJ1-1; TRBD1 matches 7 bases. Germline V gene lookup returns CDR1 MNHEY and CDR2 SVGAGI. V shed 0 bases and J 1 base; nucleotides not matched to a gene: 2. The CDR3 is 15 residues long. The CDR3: CASSYSWTGNTEAFF. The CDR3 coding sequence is TGTGCCAGCAGTTACTCATGGACAGGGAACACTGAAGCTTTCTTT.

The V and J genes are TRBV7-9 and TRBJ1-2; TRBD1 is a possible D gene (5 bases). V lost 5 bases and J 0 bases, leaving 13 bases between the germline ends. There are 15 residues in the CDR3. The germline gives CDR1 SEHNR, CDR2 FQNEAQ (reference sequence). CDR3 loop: CASSDRDGANYGYTF. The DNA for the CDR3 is TGTGCCAGCAGCGACCGGGACGGAGCTAACTATGGCTACACCTTC.

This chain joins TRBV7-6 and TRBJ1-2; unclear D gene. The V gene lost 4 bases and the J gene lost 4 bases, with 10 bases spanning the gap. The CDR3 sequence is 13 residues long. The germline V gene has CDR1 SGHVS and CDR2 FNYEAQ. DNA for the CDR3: TGTGCCAGCAGCTGCCCGAGGCCCTATGGCTACACCTTC. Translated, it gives CASSCPRPYGYTF.

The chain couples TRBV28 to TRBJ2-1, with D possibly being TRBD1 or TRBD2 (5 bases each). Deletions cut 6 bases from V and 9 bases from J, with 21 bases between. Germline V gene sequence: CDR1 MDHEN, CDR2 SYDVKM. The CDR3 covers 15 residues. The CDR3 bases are TGTGCCAGCAGCCTGCGAGGGGCCCGGCATAGTGAGCAGTTCTTC. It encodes CASSLRGARHSEQFF.

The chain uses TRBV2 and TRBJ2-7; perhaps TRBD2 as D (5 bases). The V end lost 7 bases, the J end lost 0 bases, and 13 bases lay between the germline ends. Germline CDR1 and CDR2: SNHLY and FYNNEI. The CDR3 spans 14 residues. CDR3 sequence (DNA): TGTGCCAGCACCGGTCAGACTAACTCCTACGAGCAGTACTTC. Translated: CASTGQTNSYEQYF.